These 27 T cell receptor beta chains were all obtained from the same sample, sequenced in a study of blood T cell repertoires in COVID-19. Libraries were prepared by immunoSEQ multiplex PCR; TCRdb keeps only in-frame clonotypes and omits some of them. Here the sample spans about 220,000 clones, 82% being singletons. The sample comprised PBMCs or T cells enriched from blood (not recorded which). The receptor source for this set is a woman in her fifties or sixties who had recovered from COVID-19.

The chain has TRBV7-2 and TRBJ1-1; perhaps TRBD1 as D (6 bases). Trimming took off 5 bases at V and 4 bases at J, with 17 bases between the two ends. The CDR3 is made up of 15 amino acids. Germline V gene sequence: CDR1 SGHTA, CDR2 FQGNSA. CDR3 DNA: TGTGCCAGCAGCCGTATTGGGGGCGGGGGCACTGAAGCTTTCTTT. This encodes CASSRIGGGGTEAFF.

In nucleotides, the CDR3 is TGCAGCGTTGAAAGGTGGCCCAGCGGGAGGGCCAGTGAGCAGTTCTTC. Its translation is CSVERWPSGRASEQFF. The gene calls are TRBV29-1 and TRBJ2-1, with 10 nucleotides matching TRBD2. V was clipped by 2 bases and J by 9 bases; unmatched bases: 13. The CDR3 spans 16 residues. Germline CDR1 is SQVTM and CDR2 is ANQGSEA.

The V call is TRBV3-1 (or the pseudogene TRBV3-2), the J call TRBJ1-5; D remains unclear. The CDR3 is 15 amino acids. V was cut by 0 bases and J by 2 bases, with 8 bases left in between. Germline CDR1 reads LGHDT; CDR2 reads YNNKEL (reference sequence). CDR3 DNA: TGTGCCAGCAGCCAAGATATAGGAGGCAATCAGCCCCAGCATTTT. Protein product: CASSQDIGGNQPQHF.

For this clone: The sample holds other DNA sequences that translate to the same CDR3. The V and J genes are TRBV3-1 (or the pseudogene TRBV3-2) and TRBJ2-3; no reliable D call. The length of the CDR3 is 14 residues. The ends were cut back, 1 base at V and 0 bases at J, with 5 bases in the middle. The germline gives CDR1 LGHDT, CDR2 YNNKEL (reference sequence). The CDR3 DNA reads as TGTGCCAGCAGCCAAGGAGCTAGCACAGATACGCAGTATTTT. As protein: CASSQGASTDTQYF.

J is TRBJ1-2 and V is TRBV19, with 9 bases aligning to TRBD1. The germline V gene encodes CDR1 LNHDA and CDR2 SQIVND (reference sequence). V was clipped by 4 bases and J by 6 bases; unmatched bases: 12. The CDR3 totals 16 residues. CDR3 DNA sequence: TGTGCCAGTAGTAGGGCATTAGGGACAGGGAACCATGGCTACACCTTC. Protein product: CASSRALGTGNHGYTF.

The rearrangement uses TRBV5-1 and TRBJ2-2; 9 bases are a match to TRBD1. Germline V gene sequence: CDR1 SGHRS, CDR2 YFSETQ. The CDR3 is 15 amino acids. The V gene end was trimmed by 1 base and the J gene end by 6 bases; junction bases not matched to a gene: 4. The CDR3 here is CASSLRTGASGELFF. The DNA for the CDR3 is TGCGCCAGCAGCTTGAGGACAGGGGCTTCCGGGGAGCTGTTTTTT.

The gene calls are TRBV9 and TRBJ2-1; 10 nucleotides match TRBD2. Germline V lookup: CDR1 SGDLS, CDR2 YYNGEE. This CDR3 comprises 17 residues. V was pared by 0 bases and J by 10 bases, with 13 bases of the junction left unmatched. The CDR3: CASSVERSSGGPGEQFF. The CDR3 DNA is TGTGCCAGCAGCGTAGAAAGGAGTAGCGGGGGGCCCGGAGAGCAGTTCTTC.

Turning to this clone: Other nucleotide sequences from this sample produce the same CDR3. The CDR3: CAISTGDEQYF. The CDR3, as DNA: TGTGCCATCTCCACCGGGGACGAGCAGTACTTC. The chain couples TRBV10-3 to TRBJ2-7; weak D call: TRBD2 (5 bases). The CDR3 has 11 amino acids. Germline lookup yields CDR1 ENHRY and CDR2 SYGVKD. Trimming left V 8 bases short and J 5 bases short, with 10 bases between.

This chain uses TRBV11-3 with TRBJ2-1, with TRBD2 matching over 12 bases. The germline V gene encodes CDR1 SGHNT and CDR2 YENEEA. The CDR3 length is 16 residues. V was pared by 5 bases and J by 9 bases, with 11 bases of the junction left unmatched. Here the CDR3 reads CASSPPSSGRAGEQFF. DNA for the CDR3: TGTGCCAGCAGCCCGCCGTCTAGCGGGAGGGCCGGTGAGCAGTTCTTC.

The gene calls are TRBV12-5 and TRBJ2-1; D is uncertain. V lost 3 bases and J lost 14, with 11 bases in between. Germline V gene lookup returns CDR1 LGHNT and CDR2 FRNRAP. This CDR3 region has 11 residues. CDR3 nucleotides: TGTGCTAGTGGTTTAACCGAGCAGGAGTTCTTC. Translation: CASGLTEQEFF. Full variable domain (missing parts from reference TRBV12-5 and TRBJ2-1): DARVTQTPRHKVTEMGQEVTMRCQPILGHNTVFWYRQTMMQGLELLAYFRNRAPLDDSGMPKDRFSAEMPDATLATLKIQPSEPRDSAVYFCASGLTEQEFFGPGTRLTVL.

The chain recombines TRBV23-1 with TRBJ1-5, with a tentative D call TRBD1 (6 bases). TRBV23-1 is marked as an open reading frame, function uncertain. Trimming removed 4 bases from V and 10 bases from J, with 23 bases in between. The CDR3 has 16 amino acids. This CDR3 reads CASSLYGWGRAIPQHF. As DNA, the CDR3 is TGCGCCAGCAGTCTGTATGGTTGGGGGCGCGCCATACCCCAGCATTTT.

The chain uses TRBV7-2 and TRBJ1-2; D gene ambiguous. Germline V gives CDR1 SGHTA, CDR2 FQGNSA. V dropped 2 bases and J dropped 2 bases, with 9 bases sitting between them. The CDR3 has 14 residues. The CDR3 coding sequence is TGTGCCAGCAGCTTAACTACACGGAACTATGGCTACACCTTC. Translation: CASSLTTRNYGYTF.

The chain uses TRBV6-5 and TRBJ2-5; TRBD2 is a possible D gene (6 bases). Germline CDR1 reads MNHEY; CDR2 reads SVGAGI. The V end lost 2 bases, the J end lost 0 bases, and 10 bases lay between the germline ends. The CDR3 contains 15 residues. This chain's CDR3 is CASSYAGPYQETQYF. CDR3 nucleotide sequence: TGTGCCAGCAGTTACGCGGGACCATACCAAGAGACCCAGTACTTC.

The chain carries TRBV6-5 and TRBJ2-3; D is possibly TRBD1 (6 bases). The V end was cut by 8 bases, the J end by 1 base, with 16 bases between. Germline-derived CDR1 and CDR2 are MNHEY and SVGAGI. This CDR3 spans 15 amino acids. CDR3 coding DNA: TGTGCCAGCGCCTCAAGCAGGGGAGGCACAGATACGCAGTATTTT. Translated: CASASSRGGTDTQYF.

V and J are TRBV23-1 and TRBJ1-4, with unresolved D. TRBV23-1 is an ORF; its function is uncertain. CDR3 length equals 14 residues. The V end lost 3 bases, the J end lost 2 bases, and 7 bases lay between the germline ends. The CDR3 nucleotides are TGCGCCAGCAGTCAGACTCTGACTAATGAAAAACTGTTTTTT. It yields the protein CASSQTLTNEKLFF.

This rearrangement joins TRBV2 to TRBJ1-2, with a possible D match to TRBD1 (6 bases). Trimming removed 2 bases at V and 4 bases at J, with 14 bases between. CDR3 length: 15 residues. From germline, CDR1 is SNHLY and CDR2 FYNNEI. CDR3 loop: CASSERSDSVYGYTF. The CDR3, as DNA: TGTGCCAGCAGTGAACGGTCGGACAGTGTCTATGGCTACACCTTC.

V is TRBV7-9 and J is TRBJ2-3; no clear D gene. The V and J ends lost 5 bases and 2 bases respectively, with 23 bases between them. The germline gives CDR1 SEHNR, CDR2 FQNEAQ (reference sequence). The CDR3 has 18 residues. CDR3 residues: CASSLLRIIALNTDTQYF. CDR3 in DNA: TGTGCCAGCAGCCTACTTAGGATAATAGCTTTAAACACAGATACGCAGTATTTT.

The CDR3 DNA reads TGTGCCAGCAGTCCACAGGGACATAAGGGCGAGCAGTACTTC. Protein sequence: CASSPQGHKGEQYF. The chain joins TRBV6-5 to TRBJ2-7, with D possibly matching TRBD1 (6 bases). Looked up from germline, CDR1 is MNHEY and CDR2 is SVGAGI. Trimming took off 5 bases at V and 6 bases at J, with 17 bases between the two ends. This CDR3 has 14 amino acids.

This sequence joins TRBV15 and TRBJ2-3; 9 bases map to TRBD1. V trimming: 8 bases; J trimming: 4 bases; junction bases outside the gene matches: 7. Germline CDR1 reads LNHNV; CDR2 reads YYDKDF (reference sequence). CDR3 size: 14 residues. The CDR3 region is CATGDRVKADTQYF. Here the CDR3 DNA reads TGTGCCACCGGGGACAGGGTCAAGGCAGATACGCAGTATTTT.

This chain connects TRBV5-4 to TRBJ2-1, with D tentatively TRBD1 (7 bases). V was cut by 0 bases and J by 4 bases, with 14 bases left in between. This CDR3 comprises 16 residues. The germline gives CDR1 SGHNT, CDR2 YYREEE (reference sequence). The CDR3 coding sequence is TGTGCCAGCAGCTTGGAGCCAGGGGGGAAATACAATGAGCAGTTCTTC. Amino acids: CASSLEPGGKYNEQFF.

J is TRBJ2-7 and V is TRBV10-1, with TRBD2 matching 11 bases. Germline V gives CDR1 WNHNN, CDR2 SYGVQD (reference sequence). The CDR3 is made up of 14 amino acids. V lost 2 bases to trimming and J lost 3 bases; unmatched junction nucleotides: 0. In DNA form, the CDR3 reads TGCGCCAGCAGTGAGGGACTAGCGGGCTACGAGCAGTACTTC. Its protein is CASSEGLAGYEQYF.

This chain joins TRBV7-9 and TRBJ2-7; TRBD2 matches 11 bases. Germline loops: CDR1 SEHNR, CDR2 FQNEAQ (reference sequence). The CDR3 is 14 amino acids. V shed 9 bases and J 6 bases; nucleotides not matched to a gene: 10. This CDR3 reads CASSFSGGASEQYF. CDR3 bases: TGTGCCAGTTCATTTAGCGGGGGGGCCAGCGAGCAGTACTTC.

The CDR3 sequence: CASSRTLDYGYTF. CDR3 nucleotides: TGTGCCAGCTCAAGGACACTCGACTATGGCTACACCTTC. The rearrangement uses TRBV18 and TRBJ1-2; D is possibly TRBD1 (5 bases). Per the germline V gene, CDR1 is KGHSH and CDR2 is LQKENI. This CDR3 region has 13 residues. Trimming removed 5 bases at V and 3 bases at J, with 10 bases between.

The count of this clone is one. This chain connects TRBV9 to TRBJ2-2; 8 bases are shared with TRBD1. V lost 0 bases to trimming and J lost 2 bases; unmatched junction nucleotides: 9. CDR1 is SGDLS and CDR2 is YYNGEE in the germline V gene. The CDR3 extends over 18 amino acids. The CDR3 sequence: CASSVEFTGGRNTGELFF. The CDR3 DNA sequence: TGTGCCAGCAGCGTAGAGTTTACAGGGGGTAGAAACACCGGGGAGCTGTTTTTT.

This clone has just one count. The V call is TRBV15, the J call TRBJ2-1, with a possible D match to TRBD2 (5 bases). Germline V lookup: CDR1 LNHNV, CDR2 YYDKDF (reference sequence). The CDR3 has 16 amino acids. With 0 bases removed from V and 8 bases from J, the gap between germline ends came to 17 bases. For the CDR3, the DNA is TGTGCCACCAGCAGAGAGGCGGCGGGCAGGAGCCATGAGCAGTTCTTC. Protein sequence: CATSREAAGRSHEQFF. Together with reference TRBV15 and TRBJ2-1, the CDR3 gives the full variable domain: DAMVIQNPRYQVTQFGKPVTLSCSQTLNHNVMYWYQQKSSQAPKLLFHYYDKDFNNEADTPDNFQSRRPNTSFCFLDIRSPGLGDTAMYLCATSREAAGRSHEQFFGPGTRLTVL.

V usage is TRBV13 and J usage is TRBJ2-7; 8 bases align to TRBD2. Looked up from germline, CDR1 is PRHDT and CDR2 is FYEKMQ (reference sequence). The CDR3 loop spans 14 amino acids. V shed 5 bases and J 3 bases; nucleotides not matched to a gene: 6. In DNA, the CDR3 is TGTGCCAGCAGCAAGCGGGGGAGCGACTACGAGCAGTACTTC. Protein sequence: CASSKRGSDYEQYF.

V and J are TRBV19 and TRBJ2-7; D is perhaps TRBD1 (6 bases). The CDR3 runs 14 residues. CDR1 and CDR2 from the germline V gene are LNHDA and SQIVND (reference sequence). V lost 6 bases to trimming and J lost 4 bases, with 16 bases between them. The CDR3 here is CASRLGQGTYEQYF. The CDR3 nucleotides read TGTGCCAGTAGGTTGGGGCAGGGGACGTACGAGCAGTACTTC.